This TCR beta chain was recorded in a study of T cell responses to AZD1222 COVID-19 vaccine. This clone was counted ten times or more. Data came from immunoSEQ multiplex PCR; TCRdb stores just in-frame clones and leaves some out. Of 60,000 to 100,000 clones detected, about nine tenths appear once; the ten largest clones hold roughly a quarter. This CDR3 region has 13 residues. The V and J ends lost 5 bases and 7 bases, in that order; junction bases with no gene match: 5. Germline CDR1 reads SGHTA; CDR2 reads FQGTGA. This sequence was found in an adult in good health. The chain links TRBV7-3 to TRBJ1-2; 9 nucleotides align to TRBD1. The specimen comprised peripheral blood, sampled on day 0 of AZD1222 vaccination. CDR3: CASSETGGGGYTF. CDR3 nucleotides: TGTGCCAGCAGCGAAACAGGGGGCGGTGGCTACACCTTC.